The rows below give T cell receptor beta chains drawn from one sample of a study of siplizumab effects on memory and regulatory T cells. TCRdb's table, derived via immunoSEQ multiplex PCR, lists solely in-frame clones and lacks some. The sample shows roughly 110,000 clones, over 85% of them seen only once. Sequenced material: non-Treg CD4+ T cells sorted from blood. Receptor source: a human donor in good health. CDR3s include the opening cysteine and the closing phenylalanine or tryptophan. D genes are given only for firm matches. The size entry is marked missing in some rows and otherwise reads once, few, many or a size class.

TRBV28	TRBJ1-4	NA	NA	TGTGCCAGCACCCGGGCCAGCACACCTAATGAAAAACTGTTTTTT	CASTRASTPNEKLFF
TRBV6-1	TRBJ2-5	NA	NA	TGTGCCAGCAGTCAATTTTCGGAGACCCAGTACTTC	CASSQFSETQYF
TRBV4-1	TRBJ2-3	NA	TRBD2	TGCGCCAGCAGCCAACCGGGTATAGGACTAGCGGGTGACCCTACTAGCACAGATACGCAGTATTTT	CASSQPGIGLAGDPTSTDTQYF
TRBV10-3	TRBJ2-2	NA	NA	TGTGCCATCAGTGAGGCAGGGAACACCGGGGAGCTGTTTTTT	CAISEAGNTGELFF
TRBV7-9	TRBJ2-7	NA	NA	TGTGCCAGCAGATCGGGTGTCGAGCAGTACTTC	CASRSGVEQYF
TRBV6-5	TRBJ2-7	NA	NA	TGTGCCAGCATGGGCACCACAACCTACGAGCAGTACTTC	CASMGTTTYEQYF
TRBV9	TRBJ1-3	NA	NA	TGTGCCAGCAGCGTAGGTGGGGCAGGGGGAAACACCATATATTTT	CASSVGGAGGNTIYF
TRBV6-4	TRBJ1-2	NA	NA	TGTGCCAGCAGTGGAGGTCGGAATGGCTACACCTTC	CASSGGRNGYTF
TRBV5-1	TRBJ2-5	NA	NA	TGCGCCAGCAGCTTTAGTCAGGTCCCCGCAGAGACCCAGTACTTC	CASSFSQVPAETQYF
TRBV15	TRBJ1-6	NA	NA	TGTGCCACCAGCAGAGATAAGGGGACGGACAATTCACCCCTCCACTTT	CATSRDKGTDNSPLHF
TRBV6-5	TRBJ1-6	NA	TRBD1	TGTGCCAGCAGTTACTCGATCGCAGGGGGGAATTCACCCCTCCACTTT	CASSYSIAGGNSPLHF
TRBV5-1	TRBJ2-1	NA	TRBD1	TGCGCCAGCAGCGTTGGGACAGGGGCGCCCTACAATGAGCAGTTCTTC	CASSVGTGAPYNEQFF
TRBV6-5	TRBJ1-5	NA	NA	TGTGCCAGCAGTTTAGGCACTAGCAATCAGCCCCAGCATTTT	CASSLGTSNQPQHF
TRBV7-2	TRBJ1-2	NA	TRBD1	TGTGCCAGCAGCTTAGAGTGGACAGGTGATGGCTACACCTTC	CASSLEWTGDGYTF
TRBV23-1	TRBJ1-5	NA	NA	TGCGCCAGCAGTCAATCGAGGGGGGCCGGGCAGCCCCAGCATTTT	CASSQSRGAGQPQHF
TRBV6-5	TRBJ2-7	NA	TRBD1	TGTGCCAGCAGTTACCGGGACAGGGACTACGAGCAGTACTTC	CASSYRDRDYEQYF
TRBV9	TRBJ2-5	NA	NA	TGTGCCAGCAGCGTAGACAGCCTGCCGCAAGAGACCCAGTACTTC	CASSVDSLPQETQYF
TRBV5-6	TRBJ1-1	once	NA	TGTGCCAGCAGCTTGGGGGCGGGCACTGAAGCTTTCTTT	CASSLGAGTEAFF